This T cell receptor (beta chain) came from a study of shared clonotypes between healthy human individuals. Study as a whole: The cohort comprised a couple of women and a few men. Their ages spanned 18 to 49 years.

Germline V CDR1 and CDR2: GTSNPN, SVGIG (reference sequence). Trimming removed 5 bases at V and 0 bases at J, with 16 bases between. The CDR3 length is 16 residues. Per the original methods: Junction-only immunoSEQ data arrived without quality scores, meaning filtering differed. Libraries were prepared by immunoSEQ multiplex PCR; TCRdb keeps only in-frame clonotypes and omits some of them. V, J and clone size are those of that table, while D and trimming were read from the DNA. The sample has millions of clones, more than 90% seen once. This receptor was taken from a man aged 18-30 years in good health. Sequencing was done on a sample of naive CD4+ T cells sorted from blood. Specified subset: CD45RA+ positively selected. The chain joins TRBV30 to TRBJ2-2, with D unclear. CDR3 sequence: CAWDTAVASNTGELFF. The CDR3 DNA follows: TGTGCCTGGGATACCGCGGTCGCCTCGAACACCGGGGAGCTGTTTTTT.